Listed here are 15 T cell receptor beta chains from one sample, sequenced in a study of blood T cell repertoires in COVID-19. The repertoire was sequenced with immunoSEQ multiplex PCR; TCRdb's copy has only in-frame clones and lacks some. The sample has about 190,000 clones; about 85% are singletons. The specimen sequenced was peripheral blood. These receptors came from a woman in her twenties or thirties with active or convalescent COVID-19.

This chain uses TRBV5-1 with TRBJ2-2, with TRBD1 matching 7 bases. There are 14 residues in the CDR3. Looked up from germline, CDR1 is SGHRS and CDR2 is YFSETQ. Trimming at V came to 4 bases and at J to 3 bases, leaving 3 bases not matched to a gene. CDR3 residues: CASSLTGYTGELFF. The CDR3 DNA sequence: TGCGCCAGCAGCCTGACAGGGTACACCGGGGAGCTGTTTTTT.

The chain carries TRBV11-2 and TRBJ2-7, with D hard to call. The CDR3 covers 14 residues. Trimming stripped 1 base from V and 2 bases from J, with 9 bases between. The germline V gene encodes CDR1 SGHAT and CDR2 FQNNGV. CDR3 loop: CASSLAPGTYEQYF. The CDR3 nucleotides are TGTGCCAGCAGCTTAGCCCCAGGAACCTACGAGCAGTACTTC.

V gene TRBV7-6 combines with J gene TRBJ2-7; 10 nucleotides match TRBD1. V was clipped by 5 bases and J by 2 bases; unmatched bases: 9. Germline CDR1 and CDR2: SGHVS and FNYEAQ. There are 16 residues in the CDR3. The CDR3 nucleotides are TGTGCCAGCAGCCCCAGACAGGGGGCCCCCCCCTACGAGCAGTACTTC. Protein sequence: CASSPRQGAPPYEQYF.

CDR3 region: CASSGQNTGELFF. The CDR3 DNA follows: TGTGCCAGCTCTGGGCAGAACACCGGGGAGCTGTTTTTT. The chain recombines TRBV18 with TRBJ2-2; no clear D gene. The length of the CDR3 is 13 residues. The V end lost 6 bases, the J end lost 1 base, and 6 bases lay between the germline ends. Germline loops: CDR1 KGHSH, CDR2 LQKENI.

The J gene is TRBJ2-3, the V gene TRBV5-1; 12 bases are a match to TRBD2. CDR1 SGHRS and CDR2 YFSETQ come from the germline V gene. The CDR3 is made up of 16 amino acids. Trimming at V came to 4 bases and at J to 2 bases, leaving 5 bases not matched to a gene. The DNA for the CDR3 is TGCGCCAGCAGCCCGAGACTAGCGGGGGCCACAGATACGCAGTATTTT. Residues: CASSPRLAGATDTQYF.

This clone appeared a single time. The gene calls are TRBV6-6 and TRBJ2-7; weak D call: TRBD2 (5 bases). Germline V CDR1 and CDR2: MNHNY, SVGAGI (reference sequence). V shed 6 bases and J shed 2 bases, with 14 bases lying between them. This CDR3 contains 14 residues. CDR3 loop: CASSPREGTYEQYF. CDR3 DNA sequence: TGTGCCAGCAGCCCCCGGGAAGGGACCTACGAGCAGTACTTC.

The chain links TRBV5-4 to TRBJ2-5; 10 positions agree with TRBD1. CDR1 SGHNT and CDR2 YYREEE come from the germline V gene (reference sequence). The CDR3 spans 14 residues. Trimming cost V 2 bases and J 3 bases; bases outside gene matches: 1. CDR3 amino acids: CASSLGTGEETQYF. CDR3 nucleotide sequence: TGTGCCAGCAGCTTAGGGACAGGGGAAGAGACCCAGTACTTC.

This clone has just one count. V and J are TRBV29-1 and TRBJ2-1; D gene uncertain. Germline V gene data show CDR1 as SQVTM and CDR2 as ANQGSEA. The CDR3 sequence is 10 residues long. V was trimmed by 7 bases and J by 6 bases, leaving 7 bases between them. The CDR3 DNA reads as TGCAGCGGCGGCGGCAATGAGCAGTTCTTC. It is translated as CSGGGNEQFF.

This clone was recorded a few times. J is TRBJ2-2 and V is TRBV6-4, with TRBD2 matching 10 bases. The CDR3 is made up of 15 amino acids. V was clipped by 5 bases and J by 7 bases; unmatched bases: 7. Germline assignment: CDR1 MRHNA and CDR2 SNTAGT. Here the CDR3 DNA reads TGTGCCAGCAGTTTGCTAGCGGGAGTAAACGGGGAGCTGTTTTTT. Amino acid sequence: CASSLLAGVNGELFF.

The chain couples TRBV5-6 to TRBJ1-1; 10 nucleotides line up with TRBD1. Germline-derived CDR1 and CDR2 are SGHDT and YYEEEE. The CDR3 has 13 amino acids. J lost 7 bases, V lost 2 bases, and 2 bases had no gene match. The DNA for the CDR3 is TGTGCCAGCAGCTTCCGGGACAGGGGTGAAGCTTTCTTT. This codes for CASSFRDRGEAFF.

The chain links TRBV27 to TRBJ2-3, with D tentatively TRBD2 (7 bases). V lost 2 bases, J lost 0 bases, and 9 bases lay in between. The CDR3 runs 15 residues. Per the germline V gene, CDR1 is MNHEY and CDR2 is SMNVEV (reference sequence). CDR3 in amino acids: CASSLGGASTDTQYF. The CDR3 coding sequence is TGTGCCAGCAGTTTAGGGGGGGCAAGCACAGATACGCAGTATTTT.

This clone was picked up a small number of times. The rearrangement links TRBV5-6 to TRBJ1-1, with 12 bases identical to TRBD1. This CDR3 spans 16 amino acids. Germline lookup yields CDR1 SGHDT and CDR2 YYEEEE. V was clipped by 4 bases and J by 4 bases; unmatched bases: 8. The CDR3 is CASSNPGTGGFTEAFF. CDR3 DNA sequence: TGTGCCAGCAGCAATCCCGGGACAGGGGGCTTCACTGAAGCTTTCTTT.

The chain joins TRBV12-3 or TRBV12-4 to TRBJ1-3; no definite D call. V lost 8 bases, J lost 9 bases, and 17 bases lay in between. This CDR3 is built from 13 residues. The CDR3 DNA follows: TGTGCCAGCTTGGCCGGAGCGTCGAGCACCATATATTTT. Translation gives CASLAGASSTIYF.

This chain joins TRBV12-3 or TRBV12-4 and TRBJ1-2; TRBD1 might be the D (5 bases). The V end lost 6 bases, the J end lost 5 bases, and 7 bases lay between the germline ends. The CDR3 is 11 amino acids. CDR3 sequence: CASSPGYGYTF. CDR3 bases: TGTGCCAGCAGCCCAGGGTATGGCTACACCTTC.

This sequence joins TRBV19 and TRBJ1-5, with TRBD1 identical over 9 bases. With V trimmed by 6 bases and J by 7 bases, 10 bases remained unmatched. The CDR3 consists of 15 residues. Germline V gene sequence: CDR1 LNHDA, CDR2 SQIVND (reference sequence). The CDR3 DNA reads as TGTGCCAGTAGAAGGGACAGGGAGATTAGGCAGCCCCAGCATTTT. Translating gives CASRRDREIRQPQHF.